These 15 T cell receptor beta chains were all obtained from the same sample, sequenced in a study of T-cell reconstitution after alpha-beta-depleted transplantation in children. It was with unique molecular identifiers that the TCRbeta library was prepared. TCRdb called the PCR reads again in MiXCR, with one record for every CDR3 protein. Of about 590,000 distinct CDR3 sequences detected, over 10% appear once; the ten largest clones hold over 2%. The source was PBMCs, mostly from graft donor cells, collected 360 days after TCRalphabeta/CD19-depleted stem cell transplant. These TCRs come from a male patient between 10 and 17 years old who had a stem cell transplant for acute myeloid leukemia, so the T cells may come from the graft donor.

The chain joins TRBV10-3 to TRBJ1-1, with D maybe TRBD1 (5 bases). CDR1 ENHRY and CDR2 SYGVKD come from the germline V gene. V shed 3 bases and J shed 6 bases, with 20 bases lying between them. CDR3 length equals 16 residues. Here the CDR3 reads CAISEGAFGVGAEAFF. The CDR3 nucleotides read TGTGCCATCAGTGAAGGGGCCTTTGGGGTAGGGGCTGAAGCTTTCTTT.

The V call is TRBV25-1, the J call TRBJ2-1; D unclear. The CDR3 has 16 amino acids. Trimming removed 4 bases at V and 8 bases at J, with 21 bases between. Germline lookup yields CDR1 MGHDK and CDR2 SYGVNS. The CDR3 region is CASSGPSVGPTYEQFF. The CDR3 DNA reads TGTGCCAGCAGTGGACCTAGTGTTGGCCCCACATATGAGCAGTTCTTC.

This chain uses TRBV29-1 with TRBJ2-1, with unresolved D. V was pared by 5 bases and J by 0 bases, with 14 bases between. Germline loops: CDR1 SQVTM, CDR2 ANQGSEA. The CDR3 has 15 amino acids. CDR3 sequence: CSVRRGSSSYNEQFF. The CDR3 DNA reads TGCAGCGTTCGACGAGGCAGTAGCTCCTACAATGAGCAGTTCTTC.

The chain has TRBV2 and TRBJ2-4; 9 bases map to TRBD1. The CDR3 sequence is 15 residues long. CDR1 SNHLY and CDR2 FYNNEI come from the germline V gene. Germline trimming cut 4 bases from V and 5 bases from J; bases unmatched to any gene: 6. The CDR3 sequence: CASSGDRGSENIQYF. CDR3 sequence (DNA): TGTGCCAGCAGTGGCGACAGGGGGTCAGAAAACATTCAGTACTTC.

This clonotype came up a few times. The CDR3 DNA sequence: TGTGCCACAACGCGGTGGGGTTCCTACAATGAGCAGTTCTTC. Translated, it gives CATTRWGSYNEQFF. The rearrangement uses TRBV7-2 and TRBJ2-1; D gene ambiguous. Trimming shortened V by 10 bases and J by 1 base, and 14 bases separated the two germline ends. Germline CDR1 reads SGHTA; CDR2 reads FQGNSA. The CDR3 runs 14 residues.

This clonotype was counted at least ten times. The V and J genes are TRBV29-1 and TRBJ1-5; a possible D gene is TRBD1 (5 bases). Germline V gives CDR1 SQVTM, CDR2 ANQGSEA. The CDR3 has 12 amino acids. V was clipped by 3 bases and J by 7 bases, with 10 bases between them. The CDR3 loop is CSVETRGQPQHF. CDR3 nucleotide sequence: TGCAGCGTTGAGACCCGGGGGCAGCCCCAGCATTTT. The complete variable domain, with remaining parts taken from reference TRBV29-1 and TRBJ1-5, reads SAVISQKPSRDICQRGTSLTIQCQVDSQVTMMFWYRQQPGQSLTLIATANQGSEATYESGFVIDKFPISRPNLTFSTLTVSNMSPEDSSIYLCSVETRGQPQHFGDGTRLSIL.

The chain has TRBV29-1 and TRBJ1-5; 9 bases align to TRBD1. Germline-derived CDR1 and CDR2 are SQVTM and ANQGSEA. This CDR3 has 15 amino acids. As DNA, the CDR3 is TGCAGTGTCGGACAGGGGATAGATAGCAATCAGCCCCAGCATTTT. Translating it yields CSVGQGIDSNQPQHF.

V is TRBV7-2 and J is TRBJ2-2; 8 nucleotides match TRBD2. The CDR3 consists of 15 residues. V was clipped by 5 bases and J by 7 bases; unmatched bases: 9. Germline lookup yields CDR1 SGHTA and CDR2 FQGNSA. The CDR3 nucleotides are TGTGCCAGCAGCCATAGCGGGACGCTGGGCGGGGAGCTGTTTTTT. Its protein product is CASSHSGTLGGELFF.

This clonotype was picked up a small number of times. The J gene is TRBJ2-7, the V gene TRBV11-2, with a possible D match to TRBD2 (5 bases). Germline CDR1 and CDR2: SGHAT and FQNNGV. The V gene lost 1 base and the J gene lost 2 bases, with 12 bases spanning the gap. The length of the CDR3 is 15 residues. The CDR3: CASSLAAVNPYEQYF. The CDR3 nucleotides are TGTGCCAGCAGCTTAGCAGCGGTGAACCCCTACGAGCAGTACTTC.

The rearrangement links TRBV18 to TRBJ2-7, with 9 nucleotides matching TRBD1. Trimming at V came to 5 bases and at J to 3 bases, leaving 8 bases not matched to a gene. CDR1 and CDR2 from the germline V gene are KGHSH and LQKENI. The CDR3 length is 15 residues. The CDR3 reads CASSFSGTGNYEQYF. The CDR3 nucleotides read TGTGCCAGCTCATTCTCCGGGACAGGGAACTACGAGCAGTACTTC.

This clonotype appeared many times. The V gene is TRBV20-1, the J gene TRBJ2-7; 7 nucleotides agree with TRBD2. The CDR3 totals 14 residues. Germline-derived CDR1 and CDR2 are DFQATT and SNEGSKA (reference sequence). The junction had 7 bases not matched to a gene; V was cut back by 5 bases and J by 0 bases. CDR3 sequence (DNA): TGCAGTGCTTATTCTAGCGGTCCCTCCTACGAGCAGTACTTC. Protein: CSAYSSGPSYEQYF.

This clonotype was observed a handful of times. The rearrangement joins TRBV20-1 to TRBJ1-2; D may be TRBD1 (5 bases). Trimming removed 0 bases from V and 8 bases from J, with 28 bases in between. The V gene's germline CDR1 is DFQATT and CDR2 SNEGSKA (reference sequence). The CDR3 sequence is 18 residues long. The CDR3 reads CSARDSYGVTTAIGGYTF. For the CDR3, the DNA is TGCAGTGCTAGAGATAGTTACGGCGTTACGACAGCGATTGGGGGCTACACCTTC.

The genes are TRBV29-1 and TRBJ2-7; 13 nucleotides line up with TRBD2. CDR1 SQVTM and CDR2 ANQGSEA come from the germline V gene. The CDR3 sequence is 14 residues long. V dropped 7 bases and J dropped 2; count of bases not matched to a gene: 5. Written as DNA, the CDR3 is TGCAGCGCAGGACTAGCGGGAGTCCCCTACGAGCAGTACTTC. Translating it yields CSAGLAGVPYEQYF.

This clonotype was observed a handful of times. This sequence joins TRBV11-2 and TRBJ2-5, with 8 bases lining up with TRBD1. From germline, CDR1 is SGHAT and CDR2 FQNNGV. The CDR3 sequence is 14 residues long. The trim removed 2 bases at V and 2 bases at J, leaving 1 base unmatched. The CDR3 DNA is TGTGCCAGCAGCTTAACAGGGGGACAAGAGACCCAGTACTTC. Protein sequence: CASSLTGGQETQYF. The full variable domain, completed using reference TRBV11-2 and TRBJ2-5, is EAGVAQSPRYKIIEKRQSVAFWCNPISGHATLYWYQQILGQGPKLLIQFQNNGVVDDSQLPKDRFSAERLKGVDSTLKIQPAKLEDSAVYLCASSLTGGQETQYFGPGTRLLVL.

This clonotype came up many times. The genes are TRBV12-3 or TRBV12-4 and TRBJ2-5, with D unresolved. This CDR3 spans 15 amino acids. V dropped 0 bases and J dropped 2 bases, with 10 bases sitting between them. CDR3 DNA sequence: TGTGCCAGCAGTTTAGCTGGGGTGGGTCAAGAGACCCAGTACTTC. Its translation: CASSLAGVGQETQYF.